This is a list of T cell receptor beta chains from one sample in a study of vaccination and CD4 T cells after COVID-19. Antigens of these TCRs are unknown. One entry per CDR3 protein results from TCRdb running MiXCR on the PCR reads. Of 9,500 to 15,000 distinct CDR3 sequences listed, around half are singletons. Sample: CD4+ T cells from blood, cultured in vitro. The origin of the receptors is a human donor who had recovered from COVID-19. Each CDR3 is given with its conserved first and last residue. The D gene is left open where the match is weak. Expanded clones are given a class, and other clones once, few, many or no size at all.

clone size	V gene	J gene	D gene	CDR3 DNA	CDR3 protein
.	TRBV20-1	TRBJ1-4	.	TGCAGTGCTAGAGGTGCCGGGAGGGGGGACCAATCTCATGAAAAACTGTTTTTT	CSARGAGRGDQSHEKLFF
.	TRBV2	TRBJ1-6	.	TGTGCCAGCAGTACGACCCAATACCAGAATTCACCCCTCCACTTT	CASSTTQYQNSPLHF
.	TRBV21-1	TRBJ1-2	.	TGTGCCAGCACCTTGGACAGGGGGCCTCAAAACTATGGCTACACCTTC	CASTLDRGPQNYGYTF
.	TRBV20-1	TRBJ1-1	.	TGCAGTGCTAGAGATCACGGCAGGGGTTTACTTGAAGCTTTCTTT	CSARDHGRGLLEAFF
few	TRBV25-1	TRBJ2-2	TRBD1	TGTGCCAGCAGGAGCGATTGGACAGGGGGTCCCGGGGAGCTGTTTTTT	CASRSDWTGGPGELFF
few	TRBV7-2	TRBJ2-2	.	TGTGCCAGCAGCTTAAGGGGCCGCGGACAGAAGGCCGGGGAGCTGTTTTTT	CASSLRGRGQKAGELFF
.	TRBV2	TRBJ2-5	TRBD2	TGTGCCAGCAGTCTCCACCCGACTAGCGGAGAGACCCAGTACTTC	CASSLHPTSGETQYF
.	TRBV6-2/TRBV6-3	TRBJ2-7	.	TGTGCCAGCAGTTACGCCGGAGGACTCCTCTACTTC	CASSYAGGLLYF
.	TRBV6-2/TRBV6-3	TRBJ2-1	TRBD2	TGTGCCAGCAGTTTATTAGGGAGGGAGAATAATGAGCAGTTCTTC	CASSLLGRENNEQFF
.	TRBV30	TRBJ1-2	.	TGTGCCTGGAGTGAGATACTTAACTATGGCTACACCTTC	CAWSEILNYGYTF
.	TRBV20-1	TRBJ2-7	.	TGCAGTGCTAAACGGGACTTCTCGGACGAGCAGTACTTC	CSAKRDFSDEQYF
medium-sized	TRBV5-1	TRBJ1-3	.	TGCGCCAGCAGCTTGGACGGGGGCCAAGGAAACACCATATATTTT	CASSLDGGQGNTIYF
few	TRBV7-9	TRBJ1-2	.	TGTGCCAGCAGCTTAGATCGGAGGGGTTCCTATGGCTACACCTTC	CASSLDRRGSYGYTF
.	TRBV5-4	TRBJ2-3	TRBD2	TGTGCCAGCAGCCGACGACTAGCGGGGATTAGCACAGATACGCAGTATTTT	CASSRRLAGISTDTQYF
.	TRBV18	TRBJ2-3	.	TGTGCCAGCTCTGGAAATACGCAGTATTTT	CASSGNTQYF
.	TRBV6-5	TRBJ2-7	.	TGTGCCAGCAGTTACTCGTCACGTCCCTACGAGCAGTACTTC	CASSYSSRPYEQYF
.	TRBV5-4	TRBJ1-1	.	TGTGCCAGCAGCTACCCCTCTACAGGATCTGAAGCTTTCTTT	CASSYPSTGSEAFF
.	TRBV11-3	TRBJ2-3	.	TGTGCCAGCAGCTTAGTTAGGCAAAATACGCAGTATTTT	CASSLVRQNTQYF
once	TRBV12-3/TRBV12-4	TRBJ2-2	.	TGTGCCAGCAGTTTTAACAGGCGAGGCGGGGAGCTGTTTTTT	CASSFNRRGGELFF
.	TRBV20-1	TRBJ2-1	.	TGCAGTGCCCCTAACGGCAGGAAGCCTCTCAATGAGCAGTTCTTC	CSAPNGRKPLNEQFF
large	TRBV9	TRBJ1-2	TRBD1	TGTGCCAGCAGTCCACGCGGGACAGGGCTCGATGGCTACACCTTC	CASSPRGTGLDGYTF
few	TRBV11-3	TRBJ1-2	.	TGTGCCAGCAGCTTAAGGAAGGGGACCTATGGCTACACCTTC	CASSLRKGTYGYTF
.	TRBV29-1	TRBJ1-1	.	TGCAGCGTTGAACGACGGCTGAACACTGAAGCTTTCTTT	CSVERRLNTEAFF
.	TRBV27	TRBJ1-2	TRBD1	TGTGCCAGCAGTTTTGGGACAGGGGGAAACTATGGCTACACCTTC	CASSFGTGGNYGYTF
few	TRBV20-1	TRBJ1-5	.	TGCAGTGCTAGACTCGCAGGTAATAGCAATCAGCCCCAGCATTTT	CSARLAGNSNQPQHF
few	TRBV12-3/TRBV12-4	TRBJ1-2	.	TGTGCCAGCAGTTTGTACGTAGTGTCTGCGGGCTACACCTTC	CASSLYVVSAGYTF
few	TRBV24-1	TRBJ1-5	TRBD1	TGTGCCACCCAGGGACAGGTCAATCAGCCCCAGCATTTT	CATQGQVNQPQHF
.	TRBV7-9	TRBJ2-3	.	TGTGCCAGCAGCGCGGACGGTAGCACAGATACGCAGTATTTT	CASSADGSTDTQYF
few	TRBV27	TRBJ2-6	.	TGTGCCAGCAGTCGGACGGCCTGGAGCTCTGGGGCCAACGTCCTGACTTTC	CASSRTAWSSGANVLTF
.	TRBV10-1	TRBJ1-1	TRBD1	TGCGCCAGCAGTCCAGGACAGGGGACTGAAGCTTTCTTT	CASSPGQGTEAFF
few	TRBV20-1	TRBJ1-2	.	TGCAGTGCTAGAGATGGACAGTATGGCTACACCTTC	CSARDGQYGYTF
large	TRBV10-3	TRBJ1-2	.	TGTGCCATCGGGGGAGACTCTAACTATGGCTACACCTTC	CAIGGDSNYGYTF
.	TRBV6-1	TRBJ1-6	TRBD1	TGTGCCAGCAGTCCAGGGGGCGGCAGGTCCCCCCTCCACTTT	CASSPGGGRSPLHF
few	TRBV2	TRBJ1-2	.	TGTGCCAGCATACCTGGGGCAACTAACTATGGCTACACCTTC	CASIPGATNYGYTF
few	TRBV5-4	TRBJ1-2	TRBD1	TGTGCCAGCAGCCTCCGGGACAGGGCAAACTATGGCTACACCTTC	CASSLRDRANYGYTF
.	TRBV7-8	TRBJ2-3	.	TGTGCCAGCAGCTCATTAGCGGCGAGCACAGATACGCAGTATTTT	CASSSLAASTDTQYF
few	TRBV20-1	TRBJ2-2	TRBD2	TGCAGTGCTAGAACCTCGAGCGGGGACGCCGGGGAGCTGTTTTTT	CSARTSSGDAGELFF
few	TRBV2	TRBJ2-3	.	TGTGCCAGCAGTGTTGGTAGCCTGGGGGATACGCAGTATTTT	CASSVGSLGDTQYF
few	TRBV20-1	TRBJ1-5	TRBD1	TGCAGTGCAAAGCGGGGGACAGGGGAACAGCCCCAGCATTTT	CSAKRGTGEQPQHF
.	TRBV5-1	TRBJ2-7	.	TGCGCCAGCAGCGGTCTAGATAAGAACGAGCAGTACTTC	CASSGLDKNEQYF
.	TRBV6-1	TRBJ1-2	TRBD1	TGTGCCAGCACCCCCGACAGGGGCTATGGCTACACCTTC	CASTPDRGYGYTF
.	TRBV3-1	TRBJ1-1	.	TGTGCCAGCAGCCGGGGGGGGACTGAAGCTTTCTTT	CASSRGGTEAFF
.	TRBV20-1	TRBJ1-1	.	TGCAGTGCTAGAGATTGGCAGTGGAACACTGAAGCTTTCTTT	CSARDWQWNTEAFF
few	TRBV2	TRBJ1-2	TRBD1	TGTGCCAGCAGGACAGGGGTTGTGGAAGGCTACACCTTC	CASRTGVVEGYTF
.	TRBV5-1	TRBJ2-2	.	TGCGCCAGCAGTCTAGGGTCGAACACCGGGGAGCTGTTTTTT	CASSLGSNTGELFF
.	TRBV19	TRBJ2-7	TRBD2	TGTGCCAGTAGTATATACCAGCGGGGAAAATACGAGCAGTACTTC	CASSIYQRGKYEQYF
few	TRBV12-3/TRBV12-4	TRBJ2-2	TRBD1	TGTGCCAGCAATAACCCTCGGACAGGTCCTGAGGGCGGGGAGCTGTTTTTT	CASNNPRTGPEGGELFF
.	TRBV4-1	TRBJ1-4	.	TGCGCCAGCAGCCCCCTAGGCGAAGGCGGGTTGACAGTGAATGAAAAACTGTTTTTT	CASSPLGEGGLTVNEKLFF
.	TRBV20-1	TRBJ1-5	.	TGCAGTGCTAGGGGGACCGCGGGAGCCGATCAGCCCCAGCATTTT	CSARGTAGADQPQHF
.	TRBV7-8	TRBJ2-2	TRBD2	TGTGCCAGCACGAGGGGAGGGGACACCGGGGAGCTGTTTTTT	CASTRGGDTGELFF